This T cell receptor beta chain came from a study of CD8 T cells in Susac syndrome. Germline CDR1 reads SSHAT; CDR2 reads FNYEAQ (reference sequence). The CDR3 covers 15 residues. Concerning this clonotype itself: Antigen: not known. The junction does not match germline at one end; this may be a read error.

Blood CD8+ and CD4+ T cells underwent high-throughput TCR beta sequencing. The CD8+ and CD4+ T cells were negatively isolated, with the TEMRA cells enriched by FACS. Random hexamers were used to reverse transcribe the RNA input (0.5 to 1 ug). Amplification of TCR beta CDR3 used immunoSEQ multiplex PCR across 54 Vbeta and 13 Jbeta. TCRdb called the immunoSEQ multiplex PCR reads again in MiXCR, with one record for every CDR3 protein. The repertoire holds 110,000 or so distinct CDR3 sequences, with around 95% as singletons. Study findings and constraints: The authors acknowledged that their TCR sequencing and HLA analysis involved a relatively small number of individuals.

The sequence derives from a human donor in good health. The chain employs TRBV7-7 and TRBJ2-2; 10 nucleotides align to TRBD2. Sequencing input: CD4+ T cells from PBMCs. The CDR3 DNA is TGTGCTAGCAGCTCTAGCGGGAGTAACACCGGGGAGCTGTTTTTT. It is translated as CASSSSGSNTGELFF.